This T cell receptor (beta chain) was recovered during a study of beta chain features in type 1 diabetes. Study results and limitations: Patients with Type 1 diabetes showed moderately but significantly shorter TCRB CDR3s in all four CD4+ subsets. cDNA-based sequencing might over-represent cells highly expressing TCR. Naive, central memory and Treg TCRB repertoires appeared more alike in patients than in healthy donors.

Averaging approximately 120 mL, one heparinised blood draw came from each individual donor. Sort purity for all populations was recorded as exceeding 98%. Expressed TCRB transcripts were sequenced because the entire RNA isolate underwent reverse transcription. Assay used: immunoSEQ multiplex PCR; TCRdb lists only in-frame clones, some missing. The sample lists 240,000 or so clones, roughly 22% occurring once. V was shortened by 0 bases and J by 1 base, with 5 bases between the two germline ends. The germline CDR1 and CDR2 sequences are SGDLS and YYNGEE. The CDR3 loop spans 13 amino acids. This clone has more than one count but fewer than ten. Antigen specificity is unknown.

The chain has TRBV9 and TRBJ2-7; D is undetermined. This receptor was obtained from a woman in her forties with type 1 diabetes. Sequences were obtained from naive CD4+ T cells from blood. CDR3 DNA sequence: TGTGCCAGCAGCGTAGACACGTCCTACGAGCAGTACTTC. This translates into CASSVDTSYEQYF.